The entry below describes one T cell receptor (beta chain). Its antigen is as yet unknown. Treatment described: oral pan-JAK inhibitor, 5-10 mg twice daily. Peripheral blood and lesional scalp punch biopsies came from alopecia areata patients. This sample is part of a study of CD8+ T cells in alopecia areata. As for the study in general: Tofacitinib administration persisted for 6 to 18 months, succeeded by 6 months off drug.

Germline V CDR1 and CDR2: LNHNV, YYDKDF (reference sequence). The trim removed 7 bases at V and 1 base at J, leaving 1 base unmatched. CDR3 length: 14 residues. Study-wide results and limits: It was lesional scalp, especially alopecia totalis/universalis, that showed higher clonality than normal scalp.

In each case, RNA was isolated and then reverse transcribed into cDNA as the sequencing template. Generated by immunoSEQ multiplex PCR, the TCRdb table keeps only in-frame clones and is missing some. The repertoire holds 90,000 to 150,000 clones, with 53% as singletons. The clonotype comes from a human donor with alopecia areata. The input for sequencing was CD4+ T cells sorted from blood, taken at week 4, from a patient treated with tofacitinib. The chain is built from TRBV15 and TRBJ2-3, with TRBD2 matching over 11 bases. The CDR3 DNA reads as TGTGCCACCAAACTAGCGGGAGGCACAGATACGCAGTATTTT. It encodes CATKLAGGTDTQYF.